Each of the 21 T cell receptor beta chains below was sequenced from the same sample in a study of OX40 agonist ivuxolimab in advanced cancers. Profiling relied on immunoSEQ multiplex PCR, and the TCRdb table lists in-frame clones only, not all of them. The data show some 43,000 clones, around 92% seen once. The sample here was CD4+ or CD8+ T cells sorted from blood, taken in a trial of the OX40 agonist ivuxolimab. Receptors were obtained from an adult with an advanced solid tumor such as melanoma, head and neck, liver or kidney cancer.

This clone has more than one count but fewer than ten. The chain is built from TRBV13 and TRBJ2-7, with TRBD2 matching over 10 bases. In germline, CDR1 is PRHDT, CDR2 FYEKMQ (reference sequence). The V gene end was trimmed by 1 base and the J gene end by 0 bases; junction bases not matched to a gene: 3. CDR3 length: 16 amino acids. CDR3 bases: TGTGCCAGCAGCTTAGCTAGCGGGGGTCACTCCTACGAGCAGTACTTC. Encoded protein: CASSLASGGHSYEQYF.

Details on this clone: This sample also contains other DNA sequences that code for the same CDR3. This chain joins TRBV7-3 and TRBJ1-1; perhaps TRBD1 as D (6 bases). The length of the CDR3 is 14 residues. The V gene's germline CDR1 is SGHTA and CDR2 FQGTGA. The V end was cut by 0 bases, the J end by 2 bases, with 7 bases between. As DNA, the CDR3 is TGTGCCAGCAGCTTAACAGGGGGTAACACTGAAGCTTTCTTT. It specifies CASSLTGGNTEAFF.

The chain recombines TRBV2 with TRBJ2-3; 11 bases fit TRBD2. CDR3 length: 16 amino acids. Germline CDR1 SNHLY, CDR2 FYNNEI. With 3 bases clipped from V and 2 bases from J, the junction kept 4 bases outside the gene matches. This chain's CDR3 is CASSDASGGYTDTQYF. The CDR3 DNA reads as TGTGCCAGCAGTGACGCTAGCGGGGGGTACACAGATACGCAGTATTTT.

V is TRBV19 and J is TRBJ1-4; TRBD1 is a possible D gene (5 bases). Germline CDR1 is LNHDA and CDR2 is SQIVND (reference sequence). Deletions cut 3 bases from V and 4 bases from J, with 9 bases between. There are 14 residues in the CDR3. The CDR3 region has the DNA TGTGCCAGTAGTATTTCTGGACATAATGAAAAACTGTTTTTT. Translating gives CASSISGHNEKLFF.

V usage is TRBV5-4 and J usage is TRBJ2-7, with a tentative D call TRBD2 (5 bases). The ends were cut back, 4 bases at V and 9 bases at J, with 17 bases in the middle. The CDR3 has 13 amino acids. Germline values: CDR1 SGHNT, CDR2 YYREEE (reference sequence). The chain's CDR3 is CASSPGFPGRQYF. CDR3 DNA: TGTGCCAGCAGCCCGGGATTTCCCGGTAGGCAGTACTTC.

This sequence joins TRBV2 and TRBJ2-3; D is perhaps TRBD2 (6 bases). Germline loops: CDR1 SNHLY, CDR2 FYNNEI. CDR3 length: 15 residues. The V gene lost 6 bases and the J gene lost 3 bases, with 16 bases spanning the gap. CDR3 DNA sequence: TGTGCCAGCAGCGAGACTAGATCCAGGACAGATACGCAGTATTTT. Its translation is CASSETRSRTDTQYF.

CDR3: CASSYTGGNEQFF. In DNA, the CDR3 is TGTGCCAGCAGTTATACAGGGGGAAATGAGCAGTTCTTC. The V call is TRBV7-6, the J call TRBJ2-1; 8 bases line up with TRBD1. The V gene end was trimmed by 6 bases and the J gene end by 7 bases; junction bases not matched to a gene: 5. Germline V gene sequence: CDR1 SGHVS, CDR2 FNYEAQ. This CDR3 spans 13 amino acids.

J is TRBJ1-2 and V is TRBV19; no firm D call. Trimming pared 6 bases from V and 6 bases from J, leaving 17 bases between. The CDR3 runs 14 residues. Germline loops: CDR1 LNHDA, CDR2 SQIVND (reference sequence). CDR3: CASSSRGKTDGYTF. CDR3 DNA: TGTGCCAGTAGCAGTCGGGGTAAGACGGATGGCTACACCTTC.

The V call is TRBV28, the J call TRBJ1-4; possible D gene TRBD1, 6 bases. There are 15 residues in the CDR3. Per germline, CDR1 MDHEN and CDR2 SYDVKM. V was trimmed by 1 base and J by 5 bases, leaving 11 bases between them. The CDR3 DNA is TGTGCCAGCAGTTTATTCGGACAGATCAATGAAAAACTGTTTTTT. Its translation is CASSLFGQINEKLFF.

V usage is TRBV7-3 and J usage is TRBJ2-7; 11 nucleotides line up with TRBD2. V dropped 0 bases and J dropped 7; count of bases not matched to a gene: 8. Germline CDR1 and CDR2: SGHTA and FQGTGA. The CDR3 covers 16 residues. CDR3 region: CASSLTEGLAAHEQYF. The CDR3 region has the DNA TGTGCCAGCAGCTTAACAGAGGGACTAGCGGCTCATGAGCAGTACTTC.

Details on this clone: This specimen includes other DNA sequences encoding the same CDR3. The chain joins TRBV5-1 to TRBJ1-4; tentative D call: TRBD1 (6 bases). This CDR3 comprises 16 residues. Trimming took 1 base from V and 2 from J, leaving 12 bases between them. From germline, CDR1 is SGHRS and CDR2 YFSETQ. The CDR3 DNA sequence: TGCGCCAGCAGCTTGAACAGGGACTACACTAATGAAAAACTGTTTTTT. Protein sequence: CASSLNRDYTNEKLFF.

This chain joins TRBV7-2 and TRBJ1-2; D is uncertain. The CDR3 is 14 residues long. V was pared by 3 bases and J by 0 bases, with 8 bases between. Germline CDR1 and CDR2: SGHTA and FQGNSA. The CDR3 protein is CASSLNSANYGYTF. The CDR3 nucleotides read TGTGCCAGCAGCTTGAACAGCGCTAACTATGGCTACACCTTC. Full variable domain (missing parts from reference TRBV7-2 and TRBJ1-2): GAGVSQSPSNKVTEKGKDVELRCDPISGHTALYWYRQSLGQGLEFLIYFQGNSAPDKSGLPSDRFSAERTGGSVSTLTIQRTQQEDSAVYLCASSLNSANYGYTFGSGTRLTVV.

This rearrangement joins TRBV6-5 to TRBJ1-1, with TRBD1 as a possible D gene (5 bases). Trimming pared 6 bases from V and 3 bases from J, leaving 11 bases between. The germline gives CDR1 MNHEY, CDR2 SVGAGI. The CDR3 has 13 residues. CDR3 sequence reads: CASRARGDTEAFF. The CDR3 region has the DNA TGTGCCAGCAGGGCACGGGGGGACACTGAAGCTTTCTTT.

This chain links TRBV6-5 with TRBJ2-2; D gene ambiguous. The V end was cut by 6 bases, the J end by 0 bases, with 5 bases between. Germline V lookup: CDR1 MNHEY, CDR2 SVGAGI. The CDR3 is made up of 13 amino acids. As DNA, the CDR3 is TGTGCCAGCAGAGACTCGAACACCGGGGAGCTGTTTTTT. Encoded protein: CASRDSNTGELFF.

V gene TRBV19 combines with J gene TRBJ2-5; D tentatively reads TRBD1 or TRBD2 (5 bases each). The germline V gene has CDR1 LNHDA and CDR2 SQIVND (reference sequence). Trimming pared 6 bases from V and 7 bases from J, leaving 24 bases between. The CDR3 length is 16 residues. The CDR3 nucleotides are TGTGCCAGTAGCCCCGTAGGTGTAGGGACCCCAGGGACCCAGTACTTC. Its protein is CASSPVGVGTPGTQYF.

This chain uses TRBV18 with TRBJ1-1, with D possibly TRBD1 on 5 matching bases. Trimming left V 3 bases short and J 8 bases short, with 13 bases between. The CDR3 spans 13 residues. Germline V lookup: CDR1 KGHSH, CDR2 LQKENI. The CDR3 DNA follows: TGTGCCAGCTCACCCGGGAGAGGGGCAGAAGCTTTCTTT. It is translated as CASSPGRGAEAFF.

V is TRBV7-6 and J is TRBJ2-2, with a weak D call TRBD2 (6 bases). Germline CDR1 SGHVS, CDR2 FNYEAQ. Trimming shortened V by 5 bases and J by 0 bases, and 16 bases separated the two germline ends. The CDR3 is 17 amino acids. The CDR3 coding sequence is TGTGCCAGCAGCCCCCGTGATAGGGAGGCGAACACCGGGGAGCTGTTTTTT. It translates to CASSPRDREANTGELFF.

This chain uses TRBV19 with TRBJ2-3, with 9 positions matching TRBD1. This CDR3 is built from 18 residues. V lost 5 bases to trimming and J lost 2 bases; unmatched junction nucleotides: 14. Germline CDR1 and CDR2: LNHDA and SQIVND (reference sequence). The CDR3 loop is CASSSRTGVKIYTDTQYF. The CDR3, as DNA: TGTGCCAGTAGTTCACGGACAGGGGTAAAGATTTACACAGATACGCAGTATTTT. Drawing the rest from reference TRBV19 and TRBJ2-3, the complete variable domain is DGGITQSPKYLFRKEGQNVTLSCEQNLNHDAMYWYRQDPGQGLRLIYYSQIVNDFQKGDIAEGYSVSREKKESFPLTVTSAQKNPTAFYLCASSSRTGVKIYTDTQYFGPGTRLTVL.

The chain recombines TRBV19 with TRBJ1-4; D is possibly TRBD1 (5 bases). This CDR3 is built from 13 residues. The germline V gene has CDR1 LNHDA and CDR2 SQIVND (reference sequence). The V end was cut by 6 bases, the J end by 8 bases, with 13 bases between. In DNA, the CDR3 is TGTGCCAGTAGACCCACCAGGGAGGAAAAACTGTTTTTT. Encoded protein: CASRPTREEKLFF. The full variable domain, rest sourced from reference TRBV19 and TRBJ1-4, is DGGITQSPKYLFRKEGQNVTLSCEQNLNHDAMYWYRQDPGQGLRLIYYSQIVNDFQKGDIAEGYSVSREKKESFPLTVTSAQKNPTAFYLCASRPTREEKLFFGSGTQLSVL.

The chain uses TRBV5-6 and TRBJ2-5; D unresolved. The V end lost 0 bases, the J end lost 2 bases, and 11 bases lay between the germline ends. The CDR3 extends over 15 amino acids. Germline CDR1 SGHDT, CDR2 YYEEEE. The CDR3 region is CASSLASGLQETQYF. The CDR3 coding sequence is TGTGCCAGCAGCTTGGCGTCAGGCTTGCAAGAGACCCAGTACTTC. Together with reference TRBV5-6 and TRBJ2-5, the CDR3 gives the full variable domain: DAGVTQSPTHLIKTRGQQVTLRCSPKSGHDTVSWYQQALGQGPQFIFQYYEEEERQRGNFPDRFSGHQFPNYSSELNVNALLLGDSALYLCASSLASGLQETQYFGPGTRLLVL.

This sequence joins TRBV7-2 and TRBJ2-7, with 13 bases fitting TRBD2. V was pared by 4 bases and J by 6 bases, with 12 bases of the junction left unmatched. CDR3 length equals 17 residues. Germline values: CDR1 SGHTA, CDR2 FQGNSA. CDR3 sequence (DNA): TGTGCCAGCAGCTCCACGCCCAACGGACTAGCGGGGGCCGAGCAGTACTTC. The encoded protein is CASSSTPNGLAGAEQYF.